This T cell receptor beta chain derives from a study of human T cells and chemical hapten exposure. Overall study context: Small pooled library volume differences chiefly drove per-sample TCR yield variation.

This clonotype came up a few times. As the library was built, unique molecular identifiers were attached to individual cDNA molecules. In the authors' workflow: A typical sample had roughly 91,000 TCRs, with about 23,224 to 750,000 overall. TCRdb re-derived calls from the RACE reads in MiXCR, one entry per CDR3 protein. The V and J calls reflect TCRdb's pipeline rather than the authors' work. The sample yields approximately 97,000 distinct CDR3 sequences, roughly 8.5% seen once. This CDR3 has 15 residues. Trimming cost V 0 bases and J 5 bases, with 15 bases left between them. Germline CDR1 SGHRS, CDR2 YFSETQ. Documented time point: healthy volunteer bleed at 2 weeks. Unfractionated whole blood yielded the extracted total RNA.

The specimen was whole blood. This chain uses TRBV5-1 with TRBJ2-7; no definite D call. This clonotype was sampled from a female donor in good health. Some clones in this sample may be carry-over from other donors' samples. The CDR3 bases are TGCGCCAGCAGCTTGGAGAGAGGTCTGAGTCACGAGCAGTACTTC. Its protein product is CASSLERGLSHEQYF.